This T cell receptor beta chain appears in the sequencing data of a study of T cell changes during pregnancy in multiple sclerosis. This table comes from immunoSEQ multiplex PCR, and its TCRdb copy is limited to in-frame clones, with some not included. Here the sample spans about 81,000 clones, around 95% being singletons. This clone has a single count. Compared with germline, one end of the junction differs, possibly owing to a read error. The CDR3 consists of 15 residues. The germline V gene encodes CDR1 SGHRS and CDR2 YFSETQ. The sequence was collected from a female donor in good health, enrolled as a control in a pregnancy study. Material: peripheral blood, obtained in the third trimester of pregnancy. The gene calls are TRBV5-1 and TRBJ2-1, with TRBD2 as a possible D gene (6 bases). Written as DNA, the CDR3 is TGCGCCAGCAGCTTGAACGGCGGGGCCTACGATGAGCAGTTCTTC. This encodes CASSLNGGAYDEQFF.